Below, one T cell receptor beta chain is given with its context. The data belong to a study of blood T cell repertoires in COVID-19. Germline loops: CDR1 MNHEY, CDR2 SMNVEV (reference sequence). After removal of 2 bases from V and 6 bases from J, the junction contained 9 bases not matched to a gene. The CDR3 sequence is 16 residues long. The protocol was immunoSEQ multiplex PCR, while the TCRdb copy is restricted to in-frame clones and leaves out a portion. The table has some 97,000 clones, about nine tenths seen once. V is TRBV27 and J is TRBJ1-5, with TRBD1 matching 8 bases. What was sequenced was peripheral blood. This receptor was taken from a man in his 70s with acute or convalescent COVID-19. CDR3 sequence: CASSLVARTGGQPQHF. CDR3 nucleotide sequence: TGTGCCAGCAGTTTAGTGGCGAGAACAGGGGGTCAGCCCCAGCATTTT.